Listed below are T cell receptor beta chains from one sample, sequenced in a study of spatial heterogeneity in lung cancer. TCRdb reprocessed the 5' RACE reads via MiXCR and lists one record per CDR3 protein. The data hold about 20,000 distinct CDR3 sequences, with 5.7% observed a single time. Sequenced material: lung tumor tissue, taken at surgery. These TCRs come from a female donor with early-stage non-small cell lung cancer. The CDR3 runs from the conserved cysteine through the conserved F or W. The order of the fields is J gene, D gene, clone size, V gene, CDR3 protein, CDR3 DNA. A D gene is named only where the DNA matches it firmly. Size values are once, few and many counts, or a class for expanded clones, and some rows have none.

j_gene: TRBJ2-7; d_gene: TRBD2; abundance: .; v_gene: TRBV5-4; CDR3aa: CASSLAGEYEQYF; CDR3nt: TGTGCCAGCAGCCTAGCGGGAGAATACGAGCAGTACTTC
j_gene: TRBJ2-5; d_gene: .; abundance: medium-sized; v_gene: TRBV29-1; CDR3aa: CSVVSGEVYQETQYF; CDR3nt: TGCAGCGTTGTATCGGGGGAGGTCTACCAAGAGACCCAGTACTTC
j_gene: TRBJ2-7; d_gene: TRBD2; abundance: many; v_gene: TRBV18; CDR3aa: CASSPPSGGNEQYF; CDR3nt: TGTGCCAGCTCACCACCGTCGGGGGGTAACGAGCAGTACTTC
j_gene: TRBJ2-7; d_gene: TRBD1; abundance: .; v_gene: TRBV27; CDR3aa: CASSQGTGGNYEQYF; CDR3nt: TGTGCCAGCAGCCAAGGGACAGGCGGGAACTACGAGCAGTACTTC
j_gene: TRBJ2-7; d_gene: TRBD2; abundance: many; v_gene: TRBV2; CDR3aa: CASSVGSSGTYEQYF; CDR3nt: TGTGCCAGCAGTGTCGGGTCTAGCGGGACATACGAGCAGTACTTC
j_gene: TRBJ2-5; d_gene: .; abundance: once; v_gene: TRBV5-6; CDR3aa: CASSLNPRAGYQETQYF; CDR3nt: TGTGCCAGCAGCTTGAACCCCCGAGCAGGGTACCAAGAGACCCAGTACTTC
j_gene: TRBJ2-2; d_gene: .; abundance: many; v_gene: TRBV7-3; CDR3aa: CASSLKDTGELFF; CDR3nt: TGTGCCAGCAGCTTAAAGGACACCGGGGAGCTGTTTTTT
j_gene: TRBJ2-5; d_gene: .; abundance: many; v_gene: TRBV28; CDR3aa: CASSPRKLGTTQETQYF; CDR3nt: TGTGCCAGCAGCCCAAGAAAGTTGGGTACTACTCAAGAGACCCAGTACTTC
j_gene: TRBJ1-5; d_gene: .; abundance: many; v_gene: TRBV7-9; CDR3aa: CASSHPGSNQPQHF; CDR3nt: TGTGCCAGCAGCCACCCGGGTAGCAATCAGCCCCAGCATTTT
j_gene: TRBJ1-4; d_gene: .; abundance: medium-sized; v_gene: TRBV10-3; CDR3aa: CAISEGAKLFF; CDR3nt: TGTGCCATCAGTGAAGGGGCAAAACTGTTTTTT
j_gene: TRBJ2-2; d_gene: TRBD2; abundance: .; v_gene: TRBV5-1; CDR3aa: CASSAVVTSGSNTGELFF; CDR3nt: TGCGCCAGCAGCGCAGTGGTCACTAGCGGCTCGAACACCGGGGAGCTGTTTTTT
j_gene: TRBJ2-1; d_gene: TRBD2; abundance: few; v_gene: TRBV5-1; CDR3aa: CAKGLAGVDEQFF; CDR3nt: TGCGCCAAGGGACTAGCGGGAGTCGATGAGCAGTTCTTC
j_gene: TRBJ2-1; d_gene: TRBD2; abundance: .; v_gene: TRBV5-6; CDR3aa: CASSSGLAGGKSSYNEQFF; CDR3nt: TGTGCCAGCAGCTCGGGACTAGCGGGAGGGAAGAGCTCCTACAATGAGCAGTTCTTC
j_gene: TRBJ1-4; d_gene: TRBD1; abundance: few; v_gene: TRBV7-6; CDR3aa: CASSPRQGENEKLFF; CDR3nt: TGTGCCAGCAGCCCCCGACAGGGTGAGAATGAAAAACTGTTTTTT
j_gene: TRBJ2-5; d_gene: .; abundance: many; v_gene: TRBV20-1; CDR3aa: CSAPDLGTQYF; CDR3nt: TGCAGTGCTCCGGATCTAGGGACCCAGTACTTC
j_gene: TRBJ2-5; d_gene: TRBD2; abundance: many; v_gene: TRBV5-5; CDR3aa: CASSFQGLAVKETQYF; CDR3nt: TGTGCCAGCAGCTTCCAGGGACTAGCGGTGAAAGAGACCCAGTACTTC